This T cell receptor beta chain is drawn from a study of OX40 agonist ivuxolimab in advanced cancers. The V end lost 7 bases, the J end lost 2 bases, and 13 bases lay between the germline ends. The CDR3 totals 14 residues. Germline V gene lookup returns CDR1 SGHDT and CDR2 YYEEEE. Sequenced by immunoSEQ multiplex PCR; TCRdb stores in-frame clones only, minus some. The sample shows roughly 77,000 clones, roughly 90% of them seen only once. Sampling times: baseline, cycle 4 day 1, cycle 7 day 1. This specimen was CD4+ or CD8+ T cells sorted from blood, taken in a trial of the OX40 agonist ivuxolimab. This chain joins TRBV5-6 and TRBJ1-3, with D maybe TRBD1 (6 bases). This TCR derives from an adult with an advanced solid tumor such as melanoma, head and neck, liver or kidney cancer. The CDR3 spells CASSNTGTGNTIYF. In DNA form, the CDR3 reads TGTGCCAGCTCGAATACAGGGACTGGAAACACCATATATTTT.